This T cell receptor beta chain was documented in a study of response to subunit inactivated influenza vaccine. There are 14 residues in the CDR3. V shed 7 bases and J 5 bases; nucleotides not matched to a gene: 10. Looked up from germline, CDR1 is MNHEY and CDR2 is SVGAGI. This clonotype was counted between two and nine times. TCRdb re-called the RT-PCR reads through MiXCR, storing one row per CDR3 protein. The data show a few hundred thousand distinct CDR3 sequences, with 10% to 12% seen just once and approximately 10% held by the top ten. This sample also appeared in a second study, on T cells expressing NK-cell markers. That publication notes: 5'RACE template switching with UMIs produced the TCR beta cDNA. In several experiments, an anti-gamma-delta TCR antibody restricted sorting to alpha-beta TCR T cells. Of the CD8+ T cell pool in several donors, roughly 1.0-8% was accounted for by dominant NKG2C+ clonotypes. The CD3+CD56-NKG2C+ fraction of a few donors was also led by these clonotypes.

The material sequenced was PBMCs from blood, taken on the day of vaccination. The origin of this receptor is a man in his fifties who received an inactivated influenza vaccine. The rearrangement uses TRBV6-5 and TRBJ1-2, with 7 bases identical to TRBD1. The CDR3 reads CASTITGAGYGYTF. The CDR3 DNA reads TGTGCCAGCACGATTACAGGGGCCGGGTATGGCTACACCTTC.